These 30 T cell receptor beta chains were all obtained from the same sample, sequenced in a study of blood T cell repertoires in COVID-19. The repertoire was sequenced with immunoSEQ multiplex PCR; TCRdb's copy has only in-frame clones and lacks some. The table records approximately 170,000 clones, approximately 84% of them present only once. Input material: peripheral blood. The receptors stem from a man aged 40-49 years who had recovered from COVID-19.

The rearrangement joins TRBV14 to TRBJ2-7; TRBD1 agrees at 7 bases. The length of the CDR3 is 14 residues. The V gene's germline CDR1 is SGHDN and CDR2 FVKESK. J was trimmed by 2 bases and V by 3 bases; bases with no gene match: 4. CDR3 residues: CASSQLGQPYEQYF. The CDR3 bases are TGTGCCAGCAGCCAGCTGGGACAGCCCTACGAGCAGTACTTC.

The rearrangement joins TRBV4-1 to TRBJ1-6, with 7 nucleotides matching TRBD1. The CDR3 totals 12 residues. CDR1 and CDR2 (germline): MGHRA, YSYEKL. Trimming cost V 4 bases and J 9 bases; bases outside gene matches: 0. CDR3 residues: CASSPGGSPLHF. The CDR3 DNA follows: TGCGCCAGCAGCCCAGGGGGTTCACCCCTCCACTTT.

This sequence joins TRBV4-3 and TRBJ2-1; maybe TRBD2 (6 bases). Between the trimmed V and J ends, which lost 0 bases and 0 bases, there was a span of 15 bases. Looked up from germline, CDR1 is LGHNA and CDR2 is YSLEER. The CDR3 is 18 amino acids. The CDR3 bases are TGCGCCAGCAGCCAAGAATCGGGGCGGGGATTCTCCTACAATGAGCAGTTCTTC. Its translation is CASSQESGRGFSYNEQFF.

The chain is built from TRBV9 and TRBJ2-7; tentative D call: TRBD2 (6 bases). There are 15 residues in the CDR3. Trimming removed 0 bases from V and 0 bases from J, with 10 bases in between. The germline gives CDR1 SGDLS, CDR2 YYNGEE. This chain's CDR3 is CASSVVAGSSYEQYF. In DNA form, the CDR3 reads TGTGCCAGCAGCGTAGTGGCGGGGAGCTCCTACGAGCAGTACTTC.

The DNA of the CDR3 is TGTGCCAGCAGCTCGGGTTACAATGAGCAGTTCTTC. Its translation is CASSSGYNEQFF. The chain carries TRBV7-9 and TRBJ2-1, with D unclear. The germline V and J ends were trimmed by 4 bases and 4 bases, with 5 bases remaining between them. CDR1 is SEHNR and CDR2 is FQNEAQ in the germline V gene (reference sequence). The length of the CDR3 is 12 residues.

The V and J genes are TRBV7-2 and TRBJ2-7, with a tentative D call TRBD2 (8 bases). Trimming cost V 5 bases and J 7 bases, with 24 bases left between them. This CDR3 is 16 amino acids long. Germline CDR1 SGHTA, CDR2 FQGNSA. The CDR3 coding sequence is TGTGCCAGCAGCATTAGCGGGACAGCCCACCGAGGGGAGCAGTACTTC. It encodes CASSISGTAHRGEQYF.

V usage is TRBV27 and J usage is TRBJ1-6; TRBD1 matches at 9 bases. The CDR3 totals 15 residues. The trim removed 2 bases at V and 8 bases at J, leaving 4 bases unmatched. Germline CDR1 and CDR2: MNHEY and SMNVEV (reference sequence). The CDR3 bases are TGTGCCAGCAGTTTAAAGGGGACAGGGTATTCACCCCTCCACTTT. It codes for CASSLKGTGYSPLHF.

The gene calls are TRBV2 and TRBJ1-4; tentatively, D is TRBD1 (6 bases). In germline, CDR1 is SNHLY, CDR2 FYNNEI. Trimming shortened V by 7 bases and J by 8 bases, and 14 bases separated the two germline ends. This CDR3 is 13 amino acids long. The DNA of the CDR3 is TGTGCCAGCACCACCCGCGGGGGCGAAAAACTGTTTTTT. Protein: CASTTRGGEKLFF.

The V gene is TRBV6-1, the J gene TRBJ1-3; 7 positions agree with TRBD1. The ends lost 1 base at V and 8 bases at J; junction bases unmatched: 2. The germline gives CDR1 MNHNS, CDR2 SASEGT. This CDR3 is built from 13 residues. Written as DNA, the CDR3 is TGTGCCAGCAGTGAAGGCCAGGGGGACACCATATATTTT. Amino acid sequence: CASSEGQGDTIYF.

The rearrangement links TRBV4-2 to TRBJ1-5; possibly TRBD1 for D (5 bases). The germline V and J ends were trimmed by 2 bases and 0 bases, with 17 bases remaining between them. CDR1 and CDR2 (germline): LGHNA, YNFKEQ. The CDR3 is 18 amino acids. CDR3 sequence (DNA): TGTGCCAGCAGCCAAAGTCGGACACCACCTATTAGCAATCAGCCCCAGCATTTT. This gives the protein CASSQSRTPPISNQPQHF.

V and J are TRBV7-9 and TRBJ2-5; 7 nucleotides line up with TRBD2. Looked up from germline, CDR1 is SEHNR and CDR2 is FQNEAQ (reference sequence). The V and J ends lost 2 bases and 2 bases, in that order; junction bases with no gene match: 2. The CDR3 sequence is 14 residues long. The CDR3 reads CASSLTSEQETQYF. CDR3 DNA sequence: TGTGCCAGCAGCTTAACTAGCGAACAAGAGACCCAGTACTTC.

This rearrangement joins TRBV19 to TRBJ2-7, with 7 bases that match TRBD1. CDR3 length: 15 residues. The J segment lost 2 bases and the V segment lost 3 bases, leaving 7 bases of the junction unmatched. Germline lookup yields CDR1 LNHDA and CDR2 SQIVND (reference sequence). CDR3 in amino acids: CASSMDRRVTYEQYF. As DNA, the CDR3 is TGTGCCAGTAGTATGGACAGGCGCGTTACCTACGAGCAGTACTTC.

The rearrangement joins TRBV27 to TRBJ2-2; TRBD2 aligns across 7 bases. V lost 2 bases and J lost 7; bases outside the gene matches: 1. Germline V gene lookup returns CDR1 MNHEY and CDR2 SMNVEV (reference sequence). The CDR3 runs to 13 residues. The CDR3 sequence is CASSLGEGGELFF. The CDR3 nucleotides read TGTGCCAGCAGTTTAGGGGAGGGCGGGGAGCTGTTTTTT.

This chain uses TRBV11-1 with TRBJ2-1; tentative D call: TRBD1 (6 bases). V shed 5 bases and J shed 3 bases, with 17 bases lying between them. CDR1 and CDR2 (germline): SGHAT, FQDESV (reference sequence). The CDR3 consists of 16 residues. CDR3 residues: CASSLMDSLGYNEQFF. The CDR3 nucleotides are TGTGCCAGCAGCCTTATGGACAGTTTAGGCTACAATGAGCAGTTCTTC.

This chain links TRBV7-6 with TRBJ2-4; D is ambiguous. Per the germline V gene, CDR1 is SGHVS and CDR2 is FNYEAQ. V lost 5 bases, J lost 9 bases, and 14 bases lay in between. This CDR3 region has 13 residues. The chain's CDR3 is CASSPGSRGIQYF. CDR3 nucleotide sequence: TGTGCCAGCAGCCCCGGGTCGAGAGGCATTCAGTACTTC. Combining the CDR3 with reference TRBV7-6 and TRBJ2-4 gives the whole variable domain GAGVSQSPRYKVTKRGQDVALRCDPISGHVSLYWYRQALGQGPEFLTYFNYEAQQDKSGLPNDRFSAERPEGSISTLTIQRTEQRDSAMYRCASSPGSRGIQYFGAGTRLSVL.

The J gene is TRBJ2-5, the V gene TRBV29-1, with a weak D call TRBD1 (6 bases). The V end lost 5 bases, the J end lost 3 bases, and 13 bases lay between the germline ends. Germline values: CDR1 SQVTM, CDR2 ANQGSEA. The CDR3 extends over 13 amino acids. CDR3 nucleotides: TGCAGCGTTTCCCCCGGGACAAAAGAGACCCAGTACTTC. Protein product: CSVSPGTKETQYF.

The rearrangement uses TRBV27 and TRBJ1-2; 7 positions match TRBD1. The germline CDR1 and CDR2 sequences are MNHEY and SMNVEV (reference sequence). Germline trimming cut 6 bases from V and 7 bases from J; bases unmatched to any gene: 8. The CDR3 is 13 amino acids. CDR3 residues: CASRTYRGGGYTF. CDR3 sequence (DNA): TGTGCCAGCAGAACCTACAGGGGCGGTGGCTACACCTTC.

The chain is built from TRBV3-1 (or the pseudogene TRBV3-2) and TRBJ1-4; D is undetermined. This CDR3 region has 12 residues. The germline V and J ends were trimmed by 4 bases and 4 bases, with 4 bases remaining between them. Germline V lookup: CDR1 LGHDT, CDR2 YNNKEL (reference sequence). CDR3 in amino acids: CASSRYNEKLFF. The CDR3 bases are TGTGCCAGCAGCCGTTATAATGAAAAACTGTTTTTT.

The CDR3 DNA is TGTGCCAGCAGCGTCTCTAGCGGGAGAGGCGGGGAGCTGTTTTTT. Residues: CASSVSSGRGGELFF. The chain employs TRBV5-5 and TRBJ2-2; 10 nucleotides align to TRBD2. After removal of 4 bases from V and 7 bases from J, the junction contained 7 bases not matched to a gene. Germline values: CDR1 SGHKS, CDR2 YYEKEE (reference sequence). The CDR3 spans 15 residues.

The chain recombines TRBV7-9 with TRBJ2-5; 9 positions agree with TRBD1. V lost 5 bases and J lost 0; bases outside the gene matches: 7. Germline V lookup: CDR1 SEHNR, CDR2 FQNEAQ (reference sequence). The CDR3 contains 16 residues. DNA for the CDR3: TGTGCCAGCAGCCGTAGGACAGGGGCGTACCAAGAGACCCAGTACTTC. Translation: CASSRRTGAYQETQYF.

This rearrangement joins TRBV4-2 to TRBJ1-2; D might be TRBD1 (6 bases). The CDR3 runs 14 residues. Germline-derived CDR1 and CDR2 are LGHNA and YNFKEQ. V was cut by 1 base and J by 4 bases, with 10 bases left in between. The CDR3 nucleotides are TGTGCCAGCAGCCAAGGTACAGGGCTCTATGGCTACACCTTC. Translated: CASSQGTGLYGYTF.

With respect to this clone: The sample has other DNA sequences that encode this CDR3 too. The CDR3 coding sequence is TGTGCCAGCAGCTCCGGCACCGGGGAGCTGTTTTTT. Its protein product is CASSSGTGELFF. The chain employs TRBV7-3 and TRBJ2-2; D is undetermined. The CDR3 consists of 12 residues. Germline V gives CDR1 SGHTA, CDR2 FQGTGA. Trimming removed 4 bases at V and 4 bases at J, with 4 bases between.

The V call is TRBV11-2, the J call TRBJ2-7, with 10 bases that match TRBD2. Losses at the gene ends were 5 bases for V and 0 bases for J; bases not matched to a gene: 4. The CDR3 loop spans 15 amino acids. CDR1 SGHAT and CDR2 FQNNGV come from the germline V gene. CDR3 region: CASSPGLAVSYEQYF. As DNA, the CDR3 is TGTGCCAGCAGCCCCGGACTAGCGGTCTCCTACGAGCAGTACTTC. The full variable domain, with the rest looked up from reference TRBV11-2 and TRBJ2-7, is EAGVAQSPRYKIIEKRQSVAFWCNPISGHATLYWYQQILGQGPKLLIQFQNNGVVDDSQLPKDRFSAERLKGVDSTLKIQPAKLEDSAVYLCASSPGLAVSYEQYFGPGTRLTVT.

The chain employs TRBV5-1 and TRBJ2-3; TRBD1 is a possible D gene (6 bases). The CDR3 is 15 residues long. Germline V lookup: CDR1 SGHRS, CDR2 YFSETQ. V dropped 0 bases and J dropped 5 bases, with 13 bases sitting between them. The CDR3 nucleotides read TGCGCCAGCAGCTTGGTTGCAGGGGCCGGAGATACGCAGTATTTT. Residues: CASSLVAGAGDTQYF.

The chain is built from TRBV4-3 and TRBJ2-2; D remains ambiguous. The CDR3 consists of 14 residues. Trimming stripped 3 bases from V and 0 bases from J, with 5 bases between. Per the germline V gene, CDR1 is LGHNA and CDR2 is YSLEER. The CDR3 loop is CASSHRANTGELFF. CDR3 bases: TGCGCCAGCAGCCACCGGGCGAACACCGGGGAGCTGTTTTTT.

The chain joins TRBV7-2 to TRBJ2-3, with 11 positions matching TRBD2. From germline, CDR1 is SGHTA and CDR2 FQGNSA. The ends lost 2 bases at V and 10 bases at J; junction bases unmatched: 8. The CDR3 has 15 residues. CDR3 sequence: CASSLNLAGGEAQYF. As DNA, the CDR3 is TGTGCCAGCAGCTTAAATCTAGCGGGAGGTGAGGCGCAGTATTTT.

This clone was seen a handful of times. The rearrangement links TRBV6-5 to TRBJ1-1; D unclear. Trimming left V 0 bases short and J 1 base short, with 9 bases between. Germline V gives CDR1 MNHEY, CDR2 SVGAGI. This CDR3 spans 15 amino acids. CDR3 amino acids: CASSYSAAENTEAFF. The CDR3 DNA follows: TGTGCCAGCAGTTACTCAGCGGCAGAGAACACTGAAGCTTTCTTT.

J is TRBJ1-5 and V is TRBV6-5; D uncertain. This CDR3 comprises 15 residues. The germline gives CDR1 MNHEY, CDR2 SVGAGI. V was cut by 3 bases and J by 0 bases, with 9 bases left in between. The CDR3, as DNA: TGTGCCAGCAGTTATTCATCGGGTAGCAATCAGCCCCAGCATTTT. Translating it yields CASSYSSGSNQPQHF.

The CDR3 loop is CASSVEGVMNTEAFF. The CDR3 nucleotides read TGTGCCAGCAGCGTAGAGGGAGTCATGAACACTGAAGCTTTCTTT. The chain uses TRBV9 and TRBJ1-1, with D unresolved. Germline V gene lookup returns CDR1 SGDLS and CDR2 YYNGEE. There are 15 residues in the CDR3. V dropped 0 bases and J dropped 0 bases, with 9 bases sitting between them.

CDR3 coding DNA: TGTGCCAGCAGCACCCCCGGGACAGGGATAGAGACCCAGTACTTC. Its protein is CASSTPGTGIETQYF. The chain has TRBV7-9 and TRBJ2-5; TRBD1 matches at 9 bases. V lost 5 bases, J lost 4 bases, and 8 bases stayed unmatched. The CDR3 totals 15 residues. Germline assignment: CDR1 SEHNR and CDR2 FQNEAQ (reference sequence).